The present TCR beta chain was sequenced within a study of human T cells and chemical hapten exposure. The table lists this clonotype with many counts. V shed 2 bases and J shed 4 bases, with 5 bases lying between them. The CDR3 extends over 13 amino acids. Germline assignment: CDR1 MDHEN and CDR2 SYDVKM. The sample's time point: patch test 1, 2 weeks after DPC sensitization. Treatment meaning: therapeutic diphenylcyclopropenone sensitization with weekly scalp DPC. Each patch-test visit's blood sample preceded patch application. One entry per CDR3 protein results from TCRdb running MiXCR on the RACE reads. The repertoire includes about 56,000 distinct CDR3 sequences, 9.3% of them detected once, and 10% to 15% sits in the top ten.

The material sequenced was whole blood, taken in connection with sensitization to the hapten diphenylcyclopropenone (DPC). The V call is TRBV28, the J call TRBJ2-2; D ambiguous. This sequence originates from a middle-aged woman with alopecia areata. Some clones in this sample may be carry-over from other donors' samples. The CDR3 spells CASSLPLTGELFF. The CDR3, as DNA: TGTGCCAGCAGTTTACCGCTCACCGGGGAGCTGTTTTTT.